This entry features one TCR beta chain sequence. Antigen unknown. This entry is derived from a study of cytomegalovirus exposure and HLA in healthy donors. The study's findings and limits: The majority of TCR sequences were rare, yet some public TCRs appeared in many donors. A later analysis reportedly found that, within productive TCRs, an Asian-associated ancestry cluster had fewer N-insertions than the mean observed across the roughly 700 donors. Later genetic work tied a missense DCLRE1C variant to beta-chain V and J trimming.

It was with 60 Vbeta and 13 Jbeta primers that the PCR ran. Sequencing used immunoSEQ multiplex PCR; TCRdb keeps in-frame clones, though not all of them. There are around 120,000 clones in the sample; under 80% occur only once, and about 29% lies in the top ten. The sequence was collected from a man aged 60-69 years in good health and CMV-seropositive. Sequencing was carried out using PBMCs.

CDR3 protein: CASSGGTGKNYGYTF. The CDR3 nucleotides are TGTGCCAGCAGTGGCGGGACAGGGAAAAACTATGGCTACACCTTC. The V gene is TRBV6-1, the J gene TRBJ1-2; TRBD1 matches at 9 bases. V dropped 4 bases and J dropped 2; count of bases not matched to a gene: 5. The germline V gene has CDR1 MNHNS and CDR2 SASEGT. The CDR3 sequence is 15 residues long.